A selection of T cell receptor beta chains follows, all from one sample in a study of blood T cell repertoires in COVID-19. The method was immunoSEQ multiplex PCR; TCRdb's version includes in-frame clones alone and lacks a portion of them. Altogether about 160,000 clones are present, roughly 84% being singletons, with the ten largest covering 5.5% to 7%. Material: peripheral blood. The source is a man over 45 with active or convalescent COVID-19. The CDR3 runs from the conserved cysteine through the conserved F or W. The order of the fields is CDR3 DNA, CDR3 protein, clone size, CDR3 length, D gene, V gene, J gene. D genes are given only for firm matches. Expanded clones are given a class, and other clones once, few, many or no size at all.

TGTGCCAGCAGTGAGCGGGCCTCGGGGGCCAACGTCCTGACTTTC,CASSERASGANVLTF,NA,15,NA,TRBV6-1,TRBJ2-6
TGTGCCAGCAGCCCCCCCCAGGGAAGCCAGCCCCAGCATTTT,CASSPPQGSQPQHF,NA,14,NA,TRBV7-9,TRBJ1-5
TGTGCCAGTAGTTCACCAACAATTGCCTCCTACAATGAGCAGTTCTTC,CASSSPTIASYNEQFF,NA,16,NA,TRBV19,TRBJ2-1
TGTGCCAGCAGTGCTGGGACAGGGGGAGTCACTGAAGCTTTCTTT,CASSAGTGGVTEAFF,NA,15,TRBD1,TRBV28,TRBJ1-1
TGCGCCAGCAGCCAGGGGGGGGCTTCCAACTATGGCTACACCTTC,CASSQGGASNYGYTF,NA,15,NA,TRBV4-3,TRBJ1-2
TGTGCCAGCGGACAGGGAAACACCATATATTTT,CASGQGNTIYF,few,11,NA,TRBV19,TRBJ1-3
TGTGCCAGCAGCTTAGGTCTGTGGGGAAGGACAGGGGACCGAAACACCATATATTTT,CASSLGLWGRTGDRNTIYF,NA,19,TRBD1,TRBV11-2,TRBJ1-3
TGTGCCAGCAGCCGAATTAGACACGCAACTAATGAAAAACTGTTTTTT,CASSRIRHATNEKLFF,NA,16,NA,TRBV7-9,TRBJ1-4
TGTGCCAGCAGTTACGCGAGGCAGCCCCAGCATTTT,CASSYARQPQHF,NA,12,NA,TRBV6-2/TRBV6-3,TRBJ1-5
TGTGCCAGCAGTGAAAGACAGGGATGGGGTGTCGAGCAGTACTTC,CASSERQGWGVEQYF,once,15,TRBD1,TRBV6-1,TRBJ2-7
TGTGCCAGCAGCGTCTCAGGGTACGGTGAAAAACTGTTTTTT,CASSVSGYGEKLFF,NA,14,NA,TRBV9,TRBJ1-4
TGTGCCAGCAGACCGGGACAGGGCTACGAGCAGTACTTC,CASRPGQGYEQYF,NA,13,TRBD1,TRBV11-3,TRBJ2-7
TGCGCCAGCAGTGGGCGGGGTTTGAGCGGGAGCCCCTACAATGAGCAGTTCTTC,CASSGRGLSGSPYNEQFF,NA,18,TRBD2,TRBV10-1,TRBJ2-1
TGTGCCAGCAGCCAGGTGACAGGGGGTCTCGGTGGCTACACCTTC,CASSQVTGGLGGYTF,NA,15,TRBD1,TRBV14,TRBJ1-2
TGTGCCAGCAGTTACGCTTTTCGCGGGCCAACCTACGAGCAGTACTTC,CASSYAFRGPTYEQYF,NA,16,NA,TRBV6-2/TRBV6-3,TRBJ2-7
TGCGCCAGCAGCTTCCAAGCCTTCAGCAATCAGCCCCAGCATTTT,CASSFQAFSNQPQHF,NA,15,NA,TRBV5-1,TRBJ1-5
TGTGCCAGTAACCTACTAGCGGGGGGGCCTCATGAGCAGTTCTTC,CASNLLAGGPHEQFF,NA,15,TRBD2,TRBV19,TRBJ2-1
TGTGCCAGCAGCGACAGCGGGGGGGTGTCCAAAAACATTCAGTACTTC,CASSDSGGVSKNIQYF,NA,16,TRBD2,TRBV3-1/TRBV3-2,TRBJ2-4
TGTGCCAGCAGCCCGACAGGGGGATTGGGCTATGGCTACACCTTC,CASSPTGGLGYGYTF,medium-sized,15,TRBD1,TRBV7-8,TRBJ1-2
TGCAGCGTTGAAGATATGGGGACTAGCGGCAACACCGGGGAGCTGTTTTTT,CSVEDMGTSGNTGELFF,few,17,TRBD2,TRBV29-1,TRBJ2-2
TGTGCCAGCGGGGCCCTCGGGACAGAATACAATGAGCAGTTCTTC,CASGALGTEYNEQFF,NA,15,TRBD1,TRBV6-4,TRBJ2-1
TGCAGCGTCGCCGGGACTAGCGGGGGGAACAATGAGCAGTTCTTC,CSVAGTSGGNNEQFF,NA,15,TRBD2,TRBV29-1,TRBJ2-1
TGTGCCAGCAGTGAAGCAGATAGCGGCCTACCCTACGAGCAGTACTTC,CASSEADSGLPYEQYF,NA,16,NA,TRBV6-1,TRBJ2-7
TGTGCCAGCAGTGAAGGCGTTAAGCGTGCTAGCTCCTACAATGAGCAGTTCTTC,CASSEGVKRASSYNEQFF,NA,18,NA,TRBV2,TRBJ2-1
TGTGCCAGTAGTATAGTAGGGCAGGGTAGCATTCAGTACTTC,CASSIVGQGSIQYF,NA,14,NA,TRBV19,TRBJ2-4
TGTGCCAGCAGCTTGGGCGGACAGGGGATTGGTGAGCAGTTCTTC,CASSLGGQGIGEQFF,NA,15,TRBD1,TRBV5-6,TRBJ2-1
TGTGCCAGCAGCTTGAGACAGGGGGGCTACGAGCAGTACTTC,CASSLRQGGYEQYF,once,14,TRBD1,TRBV5-5,TRBJ2-7
TGTGCCAGCAGCTATCGGGGCGGGGACAGGGCCTACGAGCAGTACTTC,CASSYRGGDRAYEQYF,NA,16,TRBD1,TRBV7-2,TRBJ2-7
TGCGCCAGCAGCCAAACAGGGGTTAGGGGCTATGGCTACACCTTC,CASSQTGVRGYGYTF,NA,15,TRBD1,TRBV4-1,TRBJ1-2
TGTGCCAGTAGTATTCAGGAAAAGAACACCGGGGAGCTGTTTTTT,CASSIQEKNTGELFF,NA,15,NA,TRBV19,TRBJ2-2
TGTGCCAGCAGCCGGGGGTCGGGAGGGCCCTACGAGCAGTACTTC,CASSRGSGGPYEQYF,few,15,TRBD2,TRBV7-9,TRBJ2-7
TGTGCCAGCAGCCGCAGGGGGAATTACAATGAGCAGTTCTTC,CASSRRGNYNEQFF,NA,14,TRBD1,TRBV11-3,TRBJ2-1
TGCGCCAGCAGCTACTTAAGGGCGGGAGTAGGAGAGACCCAGTACTTC,CASSYLRAGVGETQYF,NA,16,TRBD2,TRBV5-1,TRBJ2-5
TGTGCCAGCCGGGACTCGGTTAATCAGCCCCAGCATTTT,CASRDSVNQPQHF,NA,13,NA,TRBV7-9,TRBJ1-5
TGCGCCAGCAGCGGGGGGACTAGCGGATACAATGAGCAGTTCTTC,CASSGGTSGYNEQFF,NA,15,TRBD2,TRBV5-1,TRBJ2-1
TGTGCCATCAGTGAGTCCCGGGGGGGAGATACGCAGTATTTT,CAISESRGGDTQYF,NA,14,TRBD2,TRBV10-3,TRBJ2-3
TGTGCCATCGGGGAGCGGGGCCTAAGCTCTGGAAACACCATATATTTT,CAIGERGLSSGNTIYF,NA,16,NA,TRBV10-3,TRBJ1-3
TGTGCCAGCAGTGTGCTAGCGGGAGGGGTGGCTTACAATGAGCAGTTCTTC,CASSVLAGGVAYNEQFF,NA,17,TRBD2,TRBV6-1,TRBJ2-1
TGTGCCAGCTCAGCTGACCGGGACAGGGGAGCCTATGGCTACACCTTC,CASSADRDRGAYGYTF,few,16,TRBD1,TRBV18,TRBJ1-2
TGTGCCTGCACCACCTCCCGGGCCTCGGGGGGGGGTTGGGTCACCGGGGAGCTGTTTTTT,CACTTSRASGGGWVTGELFF,NA,20,NA,TRBV21-1,TRBJ2-2
TGTGCCAGCAGCTTGGGAGGGGGCGGTGACACTGAAGCTTTCTTT,CASSLGGGGDTEAFF,few,15,TRBD1,TRBV5-4,TRBJ1-1